The TCR beta chain described here comes from a study of blood T cells in healthy people across ages. It was with a sample-barcoded 5' primer and a J-beta primer mix that a second PCR of roughly 7 to 12 cycles was run. TCRdb processed the 5' RACE reads anew with MiXCR; each CDR3 protein has one entry. The table lists roughly 930,000 distinct CDR3 sequences, 40% to 60% of them singletons. V lost 0 bases to trimming and J lost 5 bases; unmatched junction nucleotides: 9. The CDR3 runs to 16 residues. From germline, CDR1 is SGDLS and CDR2 YYNGEE. The J gene is TRBJ2-5, the V gene TRBV9; 8 positions agree with TRBD2. Material for sequencing was blood. This receptor was identified in a man younger than 45 in good health. DNA for the CDR3: TGTGCCAGCAGCGTAGAGAGCGGGGGTATGGGTGAGACCCAGTACTTC. Protein sequence: CASSVESGGMGETQYF.